Listed below are T cell receptor beta chains from one sample, sequenced in a study of blood T cell repertoires in COVID-19. The repertoire was sequenced with immunoSEQ multiplex PCR; TCRdb's copy has only in-frame clones and lacks some. This sample carries 200,000 to 250,000 clones, around 84% of them seen once, and the ten largest clones take about 4.8%. Sequencing used peripheral blood. Receptor source: a man aged 45-60 years with acute or convalescent COVID-19. CDR3s include the opening cysteine and the closing phenylalanine or tryptophan. D genes are given only for firm matches. Clone size is stated in some rows and not others, as once, few, many or a class when expanded.

j_gene: TRBJ1-2
d_gene: TRBD1
v_gene: TRBV2
abundance: NA
CDR3nt: TGTGCCAGCAGCGACAAACATCCGGGACAGGGGGCGAATGGCTACACCTTC
CDR3aa: CASSDKHPGQGANGYTF

j_gene: TRBJ2-6
d_gene: NA
v_gene: TRBV18
abundance: NA
CDR3nt: TGTGCCAGCTCACCCGAGCTCTCTGGGGCCAACGTCCTGACTTTC
CDR3aa: CASSPELSGANVLTF

j_gene: TRBJ1-2
d_gene: NA
v_gene: TRBV18
abundance: NA
CDR3nt: TGTGCCAGCTCACCGGGACACGGAACCACGAGCTATGGCTACACCTTC
CDR3aa: CASSPGHGTTSYGYTF

j_gene: TRBJ2-3
d_gene: NA
v_gene: TRBV5-1
abundance: NA
CDR3nt: TGCGCCAGCAGCTTCCCAGGGGAAGATACGCAGTATTTT
CDR3aa: CASSFPGEDTQYF

j_gene: TRBJ2-5
d_gene: NA
v_gene: TRBV19
abundance: NA
CDR3nt: TGTGCCAGTAGTATACGCGGCGGAGAGACCCAGTACTTC
CDR3aa: CASSIRGGETQYF

j_gene: TRBJ1-2
d_gene: NA
v_gene: TRBV6-5
abundance: few
CDR3nt: TGTGCCAGCAGTAGTTCTCGGATCGGGAACTATGGCTACACCTTC
CDR3aa: CASSSSRIGNYGYTF

j_gene: TRBJ2-7
d_gene: TRBD2
v_gene: TRBV23-1
abundance: NA
CDR3nt: TGCGCCAGCAGTCAATTGAAATGGAAGGGTAGCGGGGGAAACGAGCAGTACTTC
CDR3aa: CASSQLKWKGSGGNEQYF

j_gene: TRBJ2-1
d_gene: TRBD2
v_gene: TRBV19
abundance: few
CDR3nt: TGTGCCAGTAGTATCGGCCTAGCGGCCAATGAGCAGTTCTTC
CDR3aa: CASSIGLAANEQFF

j_gene: TRBJ1-5
d_gene: TRBD1
v_gene: TRBV29-1
abundance: NA
CDR3nt: TGCAGCGTCGCCGGGACAGGGAAGAATCAGCCCCAGCATTTT
CDR3aa: CSVAGTGKNQPQHF

j_gene: TRBJ1-1
d_gene: NA
v_gene: TRBV7-2
abundance: NA
CDR3nt: TGTGCCAGCAGACCGGGGGGTTCTAGGTATAATGAAGCTTTCTTT
CDR3aa: CASRPGGSRYNEAFF

j_gene: TRBJ2-3
d_gene: NA
v_gene: TRBV19
abundance: NA
CDR3nt: TGTGCCAGTAAGGGGCAGGGGACAGATACGCAGTATTTT
CDR3aa: CASKGQGTDTQYF

j_gene: TRBJ1-3
d_gene: NA
v_gene: TRBV6-5
abundance: once
CDR3nt: TGTGCCAGCAGCCCGTCTATTGGAAACACCATATATTTT
CDR3aa: CASSPSIGNTIYF

j_gene: TRBJ1-2
d_gene: TRBD1
v_gene: TRBV14
abundance: NA
CDR3nt: TGTGCCAGCAGCCCCCCCCAGGGGGCGCGGGATGGCTACACCTTC
CDR3aa: CASSPPQGARDGYTF

j_gene: TRBJ2-3
d_gene: TRBD2
v_gene: TRBV7-9
abundance: NA
CDR3nt: TGTGCCAGCAGCTCCAAAGCGGGGAGCACAGATACGCAGTATTTT
CDR3aa: CASSSKAGSTDTQYF

j_gene: TRBJ2-1
d_gene: TRBD2
v_gene: TRBV9
abundance: NA
CDR3nt: TGTGCCAGCAGCGTAGGGTCAGTAGCGGGGAGGAACAATGAGCAGTTCTTC
CDR3aa: CASSVGSVAGRNNEQFF

j_gene: TRBJ1-1
d_gene: NA
v_gene: TRBV30
abundance: NA
CDR3nt: TGTGCCTGGAGTGTACTTCAGGGGACTGAAGCTTTCTTT
CDR3aa: CAWSVLQGTEAFF